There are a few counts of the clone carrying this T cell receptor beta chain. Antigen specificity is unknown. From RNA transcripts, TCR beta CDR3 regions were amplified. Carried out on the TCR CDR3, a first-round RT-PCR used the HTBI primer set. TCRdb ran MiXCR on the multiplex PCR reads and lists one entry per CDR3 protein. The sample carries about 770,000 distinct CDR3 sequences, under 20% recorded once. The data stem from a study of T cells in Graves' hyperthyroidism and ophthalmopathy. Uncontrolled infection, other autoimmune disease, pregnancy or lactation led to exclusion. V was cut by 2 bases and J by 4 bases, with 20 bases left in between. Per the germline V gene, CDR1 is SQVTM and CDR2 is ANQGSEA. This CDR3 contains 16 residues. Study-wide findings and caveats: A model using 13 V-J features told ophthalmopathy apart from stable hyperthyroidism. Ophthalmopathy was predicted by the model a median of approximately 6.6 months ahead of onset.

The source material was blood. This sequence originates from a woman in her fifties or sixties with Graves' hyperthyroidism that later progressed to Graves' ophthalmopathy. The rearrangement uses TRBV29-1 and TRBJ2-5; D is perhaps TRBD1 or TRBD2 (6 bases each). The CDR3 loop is CSVERGAAGETETQYF. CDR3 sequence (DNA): TGCAGCGTTGAAAGGGGGGCGGCAGGGGAGACAGAGACCCAGTACTTC.